The T cell receptor (beta chain) under discussion was sequenced for a study of cytomegalovirus exposure and HLA in healthy donors. Amplification used 60 Vbeta primers and 13 Jbeta primers. Generated by immunoSEQ multiplex PCR, the TCRdb table keeps only in-frame clones and is missing some. Here the sample spans fewer than 200,000 clones, 65% to 85% being singletons. The CDR3 is made up of 19 amino acids. The sequence came from a man aged 35-49 years in good health and CMV-seropositive. The source material was PBMCs. J is TRBJ1-3 and V is TRBV21-1; the table names TRBD1, a call not compared with the DNA. TRBV21-1 is a pseudogene. In DNA form, the CDR3 reads TGTGCCAGCAGCAGACTCCGGGACAGGGACCTTCTTCCCGGAAACACCATATATTTT. Protein product: CASSRLRDRDLLPGNTIYF.